The 20 T cell receptor beta chains below all came from one sample that was sequenced in a study of T cell responses to AZD1222 COVID-19 vaccine. The method was immunoSEQ multiplex PCR; TCRdb's version includes in-frame clones alone and lacks a portion of them. This sample yields tens of thousands of clones, of which 91% are seen a single time; 5.2% belongs to the top ten. Sequences were derived from peripheral blood, sampled on day 0 of MenACWY control vaccination. These receptors originate from an adult in good health.

The chain employs TRBV2 and TRBJ2-7; 8 bases are shared with TRBD2. The CDR3 is made up of 14 amino acids. After removal of 6 bases from V and 2 bases from J, the junction contained 6 bases not matched to a gene. In germline, CDR1 is SNHLY, CDR2 FYNNEI. CDR3 sequence reads: CASSTSGIPYEQYF. The CDR3 nucleotides read TGTGCCAGCAGCACTAGCGGAATACCCTACGAGCAGTACTTC.

Here the CDR3 reads CASRGVANEKLFF. The CDR3 bases are TGTGCCAGCAGAGGGGTGGCTAATGAAAAACTGTTTTTT. This rearrangement joins TRBV6-5 to TRBJ1-4, with a tentative D call TRBD1 (5 bases). CDR3 length equals 13 residues. V was cut by 6 bases and J by 3 bases, with 8 bases left in between. Germline assignment: CDR1 MNHEY and CDR2 SVGAGI.

This clone was seen a few times. This chain connects TRBV14 to TRBJ2-7, with 7 bases identical to TRBD1. The germline CDR1 and CDR2 sequences are SGHDN and FVKESK. The CDR3 totals 17 residues. V lost 6 bases, J lost 2 bases, and 16 bases stayed unmatched. The CDR3, as DNA: TGTGCCAGCAGTGCAGGACAGGCCACCCTGGTGACCTACGAGCAGTACTTC. This codes for CASSAGQATLVTYEQYF.

J is TRBJ2-5 and V is TRBV5-1; D not certain. The V gene's germline CDR1 is SGHRS and CDR2 YFSETQ. The CDR3 covers 15 residues. Trimming stripped 5 bases from V and 1 base from J, with 15 bases between. The CDR3 spells CASSRAVRAQETQYF. The CDR3 nucleotides read TGCGCCAGCAGTCGGGCTGTAAGGGCCCAAGAGACCCAGTACTTC. Filled out from reference TRBV5-1 and TRBJ2-5, the complete variable domain reads KAGVTQTPRYLIKTRGQQVTLSCSPISGHRSVSWYQQTPGQGLQFLFEYFSETQRNKGNFPGRFSGRQFSNSRSEMNVSTLELGDSALYLCASSRAVRAQETQYFGPGTRLLVL.

This rearrangement joins TRBV19 to TRBJ1-3; TRBD1 aligns across 7 bases. V gave up 7 bases and J gave up 5 bases; unmatched junction bases: 14. The CDR3 has 16 residues. Germline CDR1 and CDR2: LNHDA and SQIVND (reference sequence). As DNA, the CDR3 is TGTGCCAGTACCAGGACGGGACAGACTTTCAGAAACACCATATATTTT. It encodes CASTRTGQTFRNTIYF.

The chain recombines TRBV5-1 with TRBJ1-4; 8 nucleotides line up with TRBD1. The CDR3 sequence is 16 residues long. Per germline, CDR1 SGHRS and CDR2 YFSETQ. Germline trimming cut 0 bases from V and 7 bases from J; bases unmatched to any gene: 8. The CDR3: CASSLGQGAWGEKLFF. The CDR3 coding sequence is TGCGCCAGCAGCTTGGGGCAGGGGGCTTGGGGTGAAAAACTGTTTTTT.

The V call is TRBV9, the J call TRBJ1-2; no clear D. V gave up 0 bases and J gave up 8 bases, with 11 bases separating them. The germline V gene encodes CDR1 SGDLS and CDR2 YYNGEE. The CDR3 spans 13 residues. This CDR3 is CASSVAEGGGYTF. The CDR3, as DNA: TGTGCCAGCAGCGTAGCTGAGGGTGGGGGCTACACCTTC.

The rearrangement joins TRBV11-2 to TRBJ1-2; no definite D call. CDR1 is SGHAT, CDR2 FQNNGV, per germline. Trimming shortened V by 5 bases and J by 5 bases, and 3 bases separated the two germline ends. This CDR3 has 10 amino acids. The CDR3 DNA reads TGTGCCAGCAGCCAATATGGCTACACCTTC. Encoded protein: CASSQYGYTF. Filled out from reference TRBV11-2 and TRBJ1-2, the complete variable domain reads EAGVAQSPRYKIIEKRQSVAFWCNPISGHATLYWYQQILGQGPKLLIQFQNNGVVDDSQLPKDRFSAERLKGVDSTLKIQPAKLEDSAVYLCASSQYGYTFGSGTRLTVV.

This chain links TRBV5-1 with TRBJ1-4, with TRBD1 matching over 10 bases. Germline CDR1 SGHRS, CDR2 YFSETQ. This CDR3 comprises 13 residues. V shed 4 bases and J 17 bases; nucleotides not matched to a gene: 11. This CDR3 reads CASSTEGQGDPFF. The CDR3, as DNA: TGCGCCAGCAGCACCGAAGGACAGGGGGACCCTTTTTTT.

The DNA for the CDR3 is TGTGCCAGCAGGAAAGACCACTTACTATATGGCTACACCTTC. Its translation: CASRKDHLLYGYTF. The V call is TRBV6-5, the J call TRBJ1-2, with D unresolved. The length of the CDR3 is 14 residues. Germline CDR1 is MNHEY and CDR2 is SVGAGI. Trimming took off 6 bases at V and 5 bases at J, with 16 bases between the two ends.

This chain uses TRBV18 with TRBJ1-1; D gene uncertain. The V end lost 3 bases, the J end lost 2 bases, and 16 bases lay between the germline ends. CDR3 length: 16 residues. Germline CDR1 is KGHSH and CDR2 is LQKENI. CDR3 sequence: CASSPLKPTPNTEAFF. In nucleotides, the CDR3 is TGTGCCAGCTCACCTCTTAAACCGACACCTAACACTGAAGCTTTCTTT.

The CDR3 is CASSLDRAVTEAFF. Here the CDR3 DNA reads TGTGCCAGCAGTTTGGACAGGGCAGTTACTGAAGCTTTCTTT. V is TRBV6-5 and J is TRBJ1-1; 8 bases are a match to TRBD1. CDR3 length: 14 amino acids. V gave up 4 bases and J gave up 5 bases; unmatched junction bases: 6. Germline assignment: CDR1 MNHEY and CDR2 SVGAGI.

The rearrangement links TRBV6-5 to TRBJ2-7; D not resolved. Germline CDR1 MNHEY, CDR2 SVGAGI. Trimming removed 2 bases from V and 3 bases from J, with 8 bases in between. This CDR3 is 13 amino acids long. CDR3 sequence reads: CASSYPAGYEQYF. The CDR3 DNA reads as TGTGCCAGCAGTTACCCAGCTGGCTACGAGCAGTACTTC.

This chain uses TRBV27 with TRBJ2-3; 16 bases are a match to TRBD2. V lost 5 bases, J lost 5 bases, and 4 bases stayed unmatched. The length of the CDR3 is 16 residues. The germline V gene encodes CDR1 MNHEY and CDR2 SMNVEV (reference sequence). The CDR3 sequence: CASSPGTSGRGDTQYF. In nucleotides, the CDR3 is TGTGCCAGCAGTCCGGGGACTAGCGGGAGGGGAGATACGCAGTATTTT.

This sequence joins TRBV5-1 and TRBJ2-3; 14 bases align to TRBD2. Germline V CDR1 and CDR2: SGHRS, YFSETQ. The CDR3 contains 16 residues. V shed 4 bases and J 2 bases; nucleotides not matched to a gene: 3. The CDR3 DNA is TGCGCCAGCAGCCCGGGACTAGCGGGAGCCACAGATACGCAGTATTTT. Translation: CASSPGLAGATDTQYF.

V and J are TRBV9 and TRBJ2-7, with a possible D match to TRBD1 (5 bases). Germline lookup yields CDR1 SGDLS and CDR2 YYNGEE. This CDR3 region has 15 residues. The V end lost 0 bases, the J end lost 2 bases, and 12 bases lay between the germline ends. The CDR3 DNA reads as TGTGCCAGCAGCGTAGGAGCCGAGACAGCCTACGAGCAGTACTTC. The encoded protein is CASSVGAETAYEQYF. Combining the CDR3 with reference TRBV9 and TRBJ2-7 gives the whole variable domain DSGVTQTPKHLITATGQRVTLRCSPRSGDLSVYWYQQSLDQGLQFLIQYYNGEERAKGNILERFSAQQFPDLHSELNLSSLELGDSALYFCASSVGAETAYEQYFGPGTRLTVT.

The chain couples TRBV24-1 to TRBJ2-5; a possible D gene is TRBD1 (5 bases). Trimming took 3 bases from V and 4 from J, leaving 14 bases between them. Germline lookup yields CDR1 KGHDR and CDR2 SFDVKD. CDR3 size: 15 residues. The CDR3 DNA follows: TGTGCCACCAGTGATCATCAGGGTGAAGGAGAGACCCAGTACTTC. Protein sequence: CATSDHQGEGETQYF.

This sequence joins TRBV2 and TRBJ2-3, with 9 positions matching TRBD2. V lost 6 bases and J lost 0; bases outside the gene matches: 7. Germline V gene data show CDR1 as SNHLY and CDR2 as FYNNEI. The CDR3 covers 16 residues. CDR3: CASRALAGTSTDTQYF. The DNA for the CDR3 is TGTGCCAGCAGGGCCCTAGCGGGGACTAGCACAGATACGCAGTATTTT.

V usage is TRBV6-5 and J usage is TRBJ1-1; 7 bases are a match to TRBD1. Trimming cost V 2 bases and J 1 base; bases outside gene matches: 4. The CDR3 has 15 amino acids. The germline gives CDR1 MNHEY, CDR2 SVGAGI. The CDR3 DNA sequence: TGTGCCAGCAGTTACACCGCAGGGGGGAACACTGAAGCTTTCTTT. Translation gives CASSYTAGGNTEAFF.

This CDR3 reads CASTFKATNEKLFF. CDR3 sequence (DNA): TGTGCCAGCACCTTTAAAGCAACTAATGAAAAACTGTTTTTT. The V gene is TRBV3-1 (or the pseudogene TRBV3-2), the J gene TRBJ1-4; D gene uncertain. V was cut by 7 bases and J by 0 bases, with 9 bases left in between. The CDR3 totals 14 residues. Germline CDR1 reads LGHDT; CDR2 reads YNNKEL (reference sequence).